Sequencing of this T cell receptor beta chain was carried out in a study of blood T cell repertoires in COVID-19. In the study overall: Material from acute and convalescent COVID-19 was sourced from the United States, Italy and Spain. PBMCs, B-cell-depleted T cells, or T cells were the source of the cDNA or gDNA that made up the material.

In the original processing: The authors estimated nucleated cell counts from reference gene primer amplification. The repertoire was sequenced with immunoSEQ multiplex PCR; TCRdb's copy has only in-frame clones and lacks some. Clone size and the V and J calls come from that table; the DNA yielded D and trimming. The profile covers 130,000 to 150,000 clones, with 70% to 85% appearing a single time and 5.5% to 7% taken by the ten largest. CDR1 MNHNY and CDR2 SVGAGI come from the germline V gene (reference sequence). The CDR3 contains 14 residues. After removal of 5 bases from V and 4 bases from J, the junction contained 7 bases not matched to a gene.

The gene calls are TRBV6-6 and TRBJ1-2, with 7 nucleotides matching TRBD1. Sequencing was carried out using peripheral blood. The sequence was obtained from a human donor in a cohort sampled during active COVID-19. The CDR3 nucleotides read TGTGCCAGCAGTCCGACAGGGAAGGCCTATGGCTACACCTTC. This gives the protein CASSPTGKAYGYTF.